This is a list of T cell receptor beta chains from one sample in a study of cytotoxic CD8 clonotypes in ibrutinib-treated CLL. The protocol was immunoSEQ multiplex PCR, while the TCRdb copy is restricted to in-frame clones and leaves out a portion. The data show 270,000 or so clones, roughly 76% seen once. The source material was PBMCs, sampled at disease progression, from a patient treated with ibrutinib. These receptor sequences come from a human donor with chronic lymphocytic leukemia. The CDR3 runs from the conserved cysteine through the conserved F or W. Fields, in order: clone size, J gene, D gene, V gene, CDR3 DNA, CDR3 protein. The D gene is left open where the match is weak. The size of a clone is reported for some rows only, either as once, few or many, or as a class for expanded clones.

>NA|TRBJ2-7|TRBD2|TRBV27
TGTGCCAGCAGTTCTAGGACTAGCGGGAACGAGCAGTACTTC
CASSSRTSGNEQYF
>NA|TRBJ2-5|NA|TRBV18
TGTGCCAGCACCGGGGGAGAGGAGACCCAGTACTTC
CASTGGEETQYF
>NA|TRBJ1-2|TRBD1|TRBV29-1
TGCAGCGTCGGACAGGCAACTAACTATGGCTACACCTTC
CSVGQATNYGYTF
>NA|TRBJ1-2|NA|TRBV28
TGTGCCAGCAGTTTAGGGGAAAATAGCCATGGCTACACCTTC
CASSLGENSHGYTF
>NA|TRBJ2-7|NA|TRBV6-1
TGTGCCAGCAGTGAAGGCGGCCTAGCCTACGAGCAGTACTTC
CASSEGGLAYEQYF
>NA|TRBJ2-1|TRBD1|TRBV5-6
TGTGCCAGCAGCAGACCGGGACAGGGGGCAGGAAATGAGCAGTTCTTC
CASSRPGQGAGNEQFF
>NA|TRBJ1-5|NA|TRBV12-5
TGTGCTAGTGGTTCCCCTATCCCAAATCAGCCCCAGCATTTT
CASGSPIPNQPQHF
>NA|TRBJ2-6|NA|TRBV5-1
TGCGCCAGCAGCTTGGCCGGTTTGGGGGCCAACGTCCTGACTTTC
CASSLAGLGANVLTF
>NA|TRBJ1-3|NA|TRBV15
TGTGCCACCAGCGCAGGGTTGACTGGAAACACCATATATTTT
CATSAGLTGNTIYF
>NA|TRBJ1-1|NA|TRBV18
TGTGCCAGCTCACCACCGGGTTCAGGGACGAACACTGAAGCTTTCTTT
CASSPPGSGTNTEAFF
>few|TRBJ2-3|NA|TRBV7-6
TGTGCCAGCAGCTTAGAGGCAGATACGCAGTATTTT
CASSLEADTQYF
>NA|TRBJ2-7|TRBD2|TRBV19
TGTGCCAGTAGTCGGGGAGGGAAGTACGAGCAGTACTTC
CASSRGGKYEQYF
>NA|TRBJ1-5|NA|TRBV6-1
TGTGCCAGCAGTGAACCCGAGTATAGCAATCAGCCCCAGCATTTT
CASSEPEYSNQPQHF
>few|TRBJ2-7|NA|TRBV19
TGTGCCAGTAGTGCCGGCACAGGGACCTACGAGCAGTACTTC
CASSAGTGTYEQYF
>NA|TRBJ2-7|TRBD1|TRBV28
TGTGCCAGCAGTTTAGGGGGACAGGTTAACACCTACGAGCAGTACTTC
CASSLGGQVNTYEQYF
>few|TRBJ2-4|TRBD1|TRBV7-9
TGTGCCAGCAGCTTAGCAGGGGGCGAGAACATTCAGTACTTC
CASSLAGGENIQYF
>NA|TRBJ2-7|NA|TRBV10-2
TGCGCCAGCAGTGTCCCCGTCTCGGTCACCGGATCCTACGAGCAGTACTTC
CASSVPVSVTGSYEQYF
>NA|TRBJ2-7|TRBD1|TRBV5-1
TGCGCCAGCAGGCCTTACCGGGACAGGAGCTCCTACGAGCAGTACTTC
CASRPYRDRSSYEQYF
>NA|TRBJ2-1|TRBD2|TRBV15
TGTGCCACGAGGAGCACTAGCGGGAAATATGAGCAGTTCTTC
CATRSTSGKYEQFF
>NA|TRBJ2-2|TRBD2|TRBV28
TGTGCCAGCACCGTATTCCGACTAGCGGTGAACACCGGGGAGCTGTTTTTT
CASTVFRLAVNTGELFF
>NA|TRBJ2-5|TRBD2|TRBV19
TGTGCCAGTAGTATTGTCGCGGGGGGAAGGGAGACCCAGTACTTC
CASSIVAGGRETQYF
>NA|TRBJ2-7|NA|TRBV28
TGTGCCAGCAGTTTATGGAACCTGTTAGGGGGGTCCTACGAGCAGTACTTC
CASSLWNLLGGSYEQYF
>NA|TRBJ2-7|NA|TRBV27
TGTGCCATCGGACCCGAAAAGAGCTACGAGCAGTACTTC
CAIGPEKSYEQYF
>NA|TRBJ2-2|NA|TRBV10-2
TGCGCCAGCAGTGAGGCCGGGGAGCTGTTTTTT
CASSEAGELFF
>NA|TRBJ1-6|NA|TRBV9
TGTGCCAGCAGCGTAGATGCTCCAAGCCCCAATTCACCCCTCCACTTT
CASSVDAPSPNSPLHF
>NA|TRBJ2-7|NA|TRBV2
TGTGCCAGCAGTCTAGGCCCCGGGGACGAGCAGTACTTC
CASSLGPGDEQYF
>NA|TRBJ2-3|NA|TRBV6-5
TGTGCCAGCAGTTACTCCCTTGTAAGCACAGATACGCAGTATTTT
CASSYSLVSTDTQYF
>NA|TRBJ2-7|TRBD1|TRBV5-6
TGTGCCAGCAGTTCTCCGGGACAGGGCACCTACGAGCAGTACTTC
CASSSPGQGTYEQYF
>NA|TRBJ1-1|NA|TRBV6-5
TGTGCCAGCAGTCAAGGATCCACTGAAGCTTTCTTT
CASSQGSTEAFF
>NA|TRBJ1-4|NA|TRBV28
TGTGCCAGCAGGGCGCGGGTTGAAAAACTGTTTTTT
CASRARVEKLFF
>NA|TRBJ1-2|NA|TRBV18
TGTGCCAGCTCACCAAAGCGGGGCTTC
CASSPKRGF
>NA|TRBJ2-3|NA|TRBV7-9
TGTGCCAGCAGCTTAGTCCACGTAAGCACAGATACGCAGTATTTT
CASSLVHVSTDTQYF
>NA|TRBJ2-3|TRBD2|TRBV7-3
TGTGCCAGCAGTTTACCGGGGGGGTCAGATACGCAGTATTTT
CASSLPGGSDTQYF
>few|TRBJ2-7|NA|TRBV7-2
TGTGCCAGCAGCCAATTAACGACTGGGGGCCCTTTGGAGCAGTACTTC
CASSQLTTGGPLEQYF
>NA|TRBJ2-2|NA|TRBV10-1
TGCGCCAGCAGCGCTGGCGGGGAGCTGTTTTTT
CASSAGGELFF
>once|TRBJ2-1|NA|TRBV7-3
TGTGCCAGCAGCAGACTAGATATAGGCTACAATGAGCAGTTCTTC
CASSRLDIGYNEQFF
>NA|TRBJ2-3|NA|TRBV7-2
TGTGCCAGCAGCTTAGCCCTTTCCAGCACAGATACGCAGTATTTT
CASSLALSSTDTQYF
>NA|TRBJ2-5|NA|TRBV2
TGTGCCAGCAAGGGAATACAAGAGACCCAGTACTTC
CASKGIQETQYF
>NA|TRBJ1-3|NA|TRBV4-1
TGCGCCAGCAGCCATCGGGCAGGGGTCGTCTCTGGAAACACCATATATTTT
CASSHRAGVVSGNTIYF